This entry concerns a single T cell receptor beta chain. Antigen specificity is unknown. Assay: immunoSEQ multiplex PCR; the TCRdb copy retains only in-frame clones and omits some. Of roughly 130,000 clones listed, 70% to 90% were seen once; the top ten hold approximately 6%. This entry belongs to a study of T cell responses to AZD1222 COVID-19 vaccine. Regarding the study as a whole: Reportedly, close to half of spike-specific TCRs are directed against unmutated variant regions. Repertoires were sampled only after the peak T cell response. Across the whole spike, CD4 TCRs peaked at regions 160-218 and 743-854. Elevations in Spike-specific TCR breadth and depth followed administration of two AZD1222 doses.

The input for sequencing was peripheral blood, taken on day 0 of AZD1222 vaccination. The receptor was isolated from an adult in good health.

The CDR3 loop is CASSDRDLSGSNYGYTF. The CDR3 region has the DNA TGTGCCAGTAGCGACCGGGACCTAAGCGGCTCTAACTATGGCTACACCTTC. The V gene is TRBV19, the J gene TRBJ1-2; a possible D gene is TRBD1 (5 bases). CDR1 LNHDA and CDR2 SQIVND come from the germline V gene (reference sequence). The CDR3 is 17 amino acids. Trimming removed 6 bases from V and 0 bases from J, with 20 bases in between.